One and the same sample provided the 8 T cell receptor beta chains below, sequenced in a study of neoadjuvant anti-PD-1 for oral cavity cancer. Data came from immunoSEQ multiplex PCR; TCRdb stores just in-frame clones and leaves some out. The sample lists 12,000 or so clones, 71% seen once, with around 2.4% in the top ten. The time point here: after neoadjuvant nivolumab, at surgical resection. Sequencing used PBMCs, obtained after nivolumab (anti-PD-1) treatment. The receptors here all came from a person aged 35-79 years with oral cavity squamous cell carcinoma.

This clone was observed a handful of times. The chain is built from TRBV10-3 and TRBJ1-1; D is possibly TRBD1 (6 bases). This CDR3 contains 14 residues. Germline V gene sequence: CDR1 ENHRY, CDR2 SYGVKD. Trimming cost V 6 bases and J 3 bases, with 14 bases left between them. The CDR3 reads CAIREYRVDTEAFF. The DNA of the CDR3 is TGTGCCATCAGAGAATACAGGGTGGACACTGAAGCTTTCTTT.

This rearrangement joins TRBV4-1 to TRBJ1-2; 7 nucleotides agree with TRBD1. Germline trimming cut 4 bases from V and 6 bases from J; bases unmatched to any gene: 14. The CDR3 contains 16 residues. In germline, CDR1 is MGHRA, CDR2 YSYEKL. DNA for the CDR3: TGCGCCAGCAGCCCCCCTGCGAAGGGGGCGTATGATGGCTACACCTTC. Protein: CASSPPAKGAYDGYTF.

The chain recombines TRBV7-9 with TRBJ1-2; D possibly corresponds to TRBD1 (6 bases). The CDR3 consists of 15 residues. V was shortened by 1 base and J by 4 bases, with 13 bases between the two germline ends. CDR1 is SEHNR, CDR2 FQNEAQ, per germline (reference sequence). The CDR3 nucleotides are TGTGCCAGCAGCTTAGGCCCAGGGGAAAGCTATGGCTACACCTTC. Translating gives CASSLGPGESYGYTF.

V is TRBV14 and J is TRBJ2-7; D might be TRBD1 (6 bases). Germline V gene data show CDR1 as SGHDN and CDR2 as FVKESK. The CDR3 runs 16 residues. Trimming took 8 bases from V and 5 from J, leaving 25 bases between them. The chain's CDR3 is CASSQTTPSGADEQYF. The CDR3 DNA is TGTGCCAGCTCTCAGACGACCCCCTCAGGGGCGGACGAGCAGTACTTC. Combining the CDR3 with reference TRBV14 and TRBJ2-7 gives the whole variable domain EAGVTQFPSHSVIEKGQTVTLRCDPISGHDNLYWYRRVMGKEIKFLLHFVKESKQDESGMPNNRFLAERTGGTYSTLKVQPAELEDSGVYFCASSQTTPSGADEQYFGPGTRLTVT.

This sequence joins TRBV9 and TRBJ1-4; a weak D match, TRBD1 (5 bases). V lost 0 bases and J lost 3, with 15 bases in between. Per germline, CDR1 SGDLS and CDR2 YYNGEE. The CDR3 length is 17 residues. The CDR3 sequence is CASSVGGSSLANEKLFF. In DNA form, the CDR3 reads TGTGCCAGCAGCGTAGGGGGCTCCAGCTTGGCTAATGAAAAACTGTTTTTT. The complete variable domain, with remaining parts taken from reference TRBV9 and TRBJ1-4, reads DSGVTQTPKHLITATGQRVTLRCSPRSGDLSVYWYQQSLDQGLQFLIQYYNGEERAKGNILERFSAQQFPDLHSELNLSSLELGDSALYFCASSVGGSSLANEKLFFGSGTQLSVL.

V is TRBV23-1 and J is TRBJ1-5; D remains unclear. TRBV23-1 is classed as an ORF, of uncertain function. CDR3 size: 19 residues. V lost 5 bases and J 1 base, leaving 24 bases between the germline ends. The CDR3 DNA is TGCGCCAGCAGTTCGTATAGAGGGTGGTCTATTTGCAGCAATCAGCCCCAGCATTTT. Its protein product is CASSSYRGWSICSNQPQHF.

DNA of the CDR3: TGTGCCAGCGGGGACAGGGGGCGCCTGGCTGAAGCTTTCTTT. Protein sequence: CASGDRGRLAEAFF. The chain employs TRBV5-4 and TRBJ1-1; 12 bases are shared with TRBD1. Per germline, CDR1 SGHNT and CDR2 YYREEE (reference sequence). The CDR3 loop spans 14 amino acids. The V segment lost 7 bases and the J segment 6 bases; nucleotides outside the gene matches: 7.

The V and J genes are TRBV19 and TRBJ2-7; 9 nucleotides align to TRBD2. With 5 bases clipped from V and 3 bases from J, the junction kept 5 bases outside the gene matches. Germline CDR1 LNHDA, CDR2 SQIVND (reference sequence). The CDR3 runs 14 residues. CDR3 nucleotide sequence: TGTGCCAGTAGTCCGCTAGCGGGGCTCTACGAGCAGTACTTC. It translates to CASSPLAGLYEQYF.